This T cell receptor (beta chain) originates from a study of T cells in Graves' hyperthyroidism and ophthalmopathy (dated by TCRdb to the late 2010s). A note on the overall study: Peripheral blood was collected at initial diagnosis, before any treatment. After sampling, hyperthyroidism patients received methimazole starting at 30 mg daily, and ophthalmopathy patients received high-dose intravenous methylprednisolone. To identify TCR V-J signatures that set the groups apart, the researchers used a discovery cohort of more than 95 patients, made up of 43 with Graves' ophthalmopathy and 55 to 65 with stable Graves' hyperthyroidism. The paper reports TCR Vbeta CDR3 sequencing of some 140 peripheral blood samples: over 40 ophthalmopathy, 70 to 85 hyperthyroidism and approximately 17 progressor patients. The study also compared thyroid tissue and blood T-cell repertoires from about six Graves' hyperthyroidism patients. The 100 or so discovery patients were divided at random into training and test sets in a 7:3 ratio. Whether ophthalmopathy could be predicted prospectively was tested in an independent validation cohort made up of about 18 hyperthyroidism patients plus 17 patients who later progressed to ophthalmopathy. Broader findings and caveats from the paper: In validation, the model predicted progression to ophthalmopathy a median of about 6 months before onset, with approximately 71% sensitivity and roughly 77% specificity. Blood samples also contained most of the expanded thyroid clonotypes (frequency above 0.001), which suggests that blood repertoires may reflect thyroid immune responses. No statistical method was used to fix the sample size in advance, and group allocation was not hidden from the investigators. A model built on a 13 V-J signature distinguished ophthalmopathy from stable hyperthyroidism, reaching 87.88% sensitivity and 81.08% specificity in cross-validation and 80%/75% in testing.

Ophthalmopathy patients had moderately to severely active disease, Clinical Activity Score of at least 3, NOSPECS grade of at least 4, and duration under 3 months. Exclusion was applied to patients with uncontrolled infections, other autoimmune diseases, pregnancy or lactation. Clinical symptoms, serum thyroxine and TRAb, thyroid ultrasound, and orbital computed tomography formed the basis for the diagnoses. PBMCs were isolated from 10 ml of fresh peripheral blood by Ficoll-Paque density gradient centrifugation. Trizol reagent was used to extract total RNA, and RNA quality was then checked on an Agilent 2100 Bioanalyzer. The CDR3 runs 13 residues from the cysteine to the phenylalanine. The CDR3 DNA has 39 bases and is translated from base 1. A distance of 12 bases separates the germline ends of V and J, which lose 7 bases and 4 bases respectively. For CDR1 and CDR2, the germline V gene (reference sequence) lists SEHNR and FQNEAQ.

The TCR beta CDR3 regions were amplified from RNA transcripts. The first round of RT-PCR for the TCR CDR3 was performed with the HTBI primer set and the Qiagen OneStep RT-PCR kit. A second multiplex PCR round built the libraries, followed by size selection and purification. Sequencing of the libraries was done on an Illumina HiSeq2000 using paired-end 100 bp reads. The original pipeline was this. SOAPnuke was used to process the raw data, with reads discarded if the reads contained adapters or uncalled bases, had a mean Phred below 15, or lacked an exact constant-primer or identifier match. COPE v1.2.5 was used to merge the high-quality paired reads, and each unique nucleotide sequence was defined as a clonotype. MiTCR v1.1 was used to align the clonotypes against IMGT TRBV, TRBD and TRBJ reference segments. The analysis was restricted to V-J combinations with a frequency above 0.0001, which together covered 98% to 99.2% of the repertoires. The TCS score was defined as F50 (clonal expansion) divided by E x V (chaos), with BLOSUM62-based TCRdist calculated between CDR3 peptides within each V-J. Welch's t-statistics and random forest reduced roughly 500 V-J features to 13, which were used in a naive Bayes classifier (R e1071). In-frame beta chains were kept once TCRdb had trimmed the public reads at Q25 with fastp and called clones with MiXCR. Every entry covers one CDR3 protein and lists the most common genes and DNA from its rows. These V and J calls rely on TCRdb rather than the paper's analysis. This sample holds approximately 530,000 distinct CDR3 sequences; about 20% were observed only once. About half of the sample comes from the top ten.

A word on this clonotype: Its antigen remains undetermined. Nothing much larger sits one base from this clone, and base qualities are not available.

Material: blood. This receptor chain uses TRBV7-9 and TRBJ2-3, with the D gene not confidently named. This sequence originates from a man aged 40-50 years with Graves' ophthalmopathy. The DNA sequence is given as TGTGCCAGCATTGCTATGGGCGCAGATACGCAGTATTTT. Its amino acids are CASIAMGADTQYF.